The 4 T cell receptor beta chains given below trace back to one sample, sequenced in a study of cytomegalovirus exposure and HLA in healthy donors. 60 Vbeta and 13 Jbeta primers were used in PCR. Measured with immunoSEQ multiplex PCR; TCRdb has only the in-frame clones, and not every one. Of around 71,000 clones in the sample, 65% to 70% were seen once. Sequenced: PBMCs. The source is a male donor in good health and CMV-seropositive.

The rearrangement links TRBV6-5 to TRBJ1-1; 9 bases fit TRBD1. V was pared by 5 bases and J by 7 bases, with 5 bases of the junction left unmatched. The CDR3 extends over 13 amino acids. In germline, CDR1 is MNHEY, CDR2 SVGAGI. DNA of the CDR3: TGTGCCAGCAGTACCGGGACAGGGAGTGAAGCTTTCTTT. It specifies CASSTGTGSEAFF.

This chain links TRBV19 with TRBJ1-1, with TRBD1 matching over 7 bases. The V gene end was trimmed by 5 bases and the J gene end by 1 base; junction bases not matched to a gene: 16. This CDR3 comprises 18 residues. The germline CDR1 and CDR2 sequences are LNHDA and SQIVND (reference sequence). The CDR3 protein is CASSAYPGAGGENTEAFF. As DNA, the CDR3 is TGTGCCAGTAGTGCCTATCCCGGGGCAGGGGGAGAGAACACTGAAGCTTTCTTT.

The CDR3, as DNA: TGTGCCAGCAGCTTAGCGACTAGCGGGAGTAATGAGCAGTTCTTC. Residues: CASSLATSGSNEQFF. The chain recombines TRBV11-2 with TRBJ2-1; 12 bases fit TRBD2. Germline V lookup: CDR1 SGHAT, CDR2 FQNNGV. The junction had 2 bases not matched to a gene; V was cut back by 1 base and J by 7 bases. The CDR3 runs 15 residues.

The chain carries TRBV6-6 and TRBJ1-1; D is ambiguous. Germline V gene data show CDR1 as MNHNY and CDR2 as SVGAGI (reference sequence). The CDR3 contains 14 residues. Trimming cost V 2 bases and J 8 bases, with 15 bases left between them. CDR3 DNA: TGTGCCAGCAGTTACGCAGGTCAGGCCCTAGAAGCTTTCTTT. Translating gives CASSYAGQALEAFF.